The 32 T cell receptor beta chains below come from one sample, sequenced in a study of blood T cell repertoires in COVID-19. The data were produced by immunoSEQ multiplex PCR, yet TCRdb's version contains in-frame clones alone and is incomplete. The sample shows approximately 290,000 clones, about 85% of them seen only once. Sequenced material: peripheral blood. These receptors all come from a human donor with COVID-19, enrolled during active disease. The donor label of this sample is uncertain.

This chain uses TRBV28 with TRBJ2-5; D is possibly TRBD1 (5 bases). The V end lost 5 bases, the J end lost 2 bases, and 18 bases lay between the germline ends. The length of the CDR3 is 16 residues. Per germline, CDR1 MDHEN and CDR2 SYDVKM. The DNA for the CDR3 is TGTGCCAGCAGTCCCCGGACATCCGCCCCACAAGAGACCCAGTACTTC. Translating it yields CASSPRTSAPQETQYF.

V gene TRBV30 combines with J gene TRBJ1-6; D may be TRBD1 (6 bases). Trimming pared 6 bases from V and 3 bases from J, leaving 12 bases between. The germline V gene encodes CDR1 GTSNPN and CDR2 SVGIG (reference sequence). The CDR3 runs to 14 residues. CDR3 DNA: TGTGCCTGCGCTTCGACAGGCTATAATTCACCCCTCCACTTT. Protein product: CACASTGYNSPLHF.

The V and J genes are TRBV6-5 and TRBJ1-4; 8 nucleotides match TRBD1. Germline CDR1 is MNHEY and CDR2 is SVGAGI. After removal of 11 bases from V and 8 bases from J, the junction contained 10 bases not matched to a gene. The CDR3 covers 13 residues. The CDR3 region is CASSGQGWEKLFF. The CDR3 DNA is TGTGCCTCTTCAGGACAGGGTTGGGAAAAACTGTTTTTT.

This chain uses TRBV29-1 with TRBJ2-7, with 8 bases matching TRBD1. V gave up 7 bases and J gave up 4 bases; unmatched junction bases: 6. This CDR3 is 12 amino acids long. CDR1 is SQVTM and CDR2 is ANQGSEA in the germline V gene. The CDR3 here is CSGSGTGYEQYF. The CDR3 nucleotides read TGCAGCGGTTCCGGGACAGGTTACGAGCAGTACTTC.

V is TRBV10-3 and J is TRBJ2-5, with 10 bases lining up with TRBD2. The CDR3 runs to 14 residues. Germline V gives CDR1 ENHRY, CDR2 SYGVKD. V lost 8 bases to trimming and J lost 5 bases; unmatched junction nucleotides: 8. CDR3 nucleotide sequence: TGTGCCATCGGGGGGCTAGCGGGAGTGGAGACCCAGTACTTC. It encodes CAIGGLAGVETQYF.

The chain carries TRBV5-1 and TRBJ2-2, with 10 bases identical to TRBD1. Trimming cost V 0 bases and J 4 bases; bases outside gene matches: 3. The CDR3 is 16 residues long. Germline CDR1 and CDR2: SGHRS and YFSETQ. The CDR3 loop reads CASSLAGTGATGELFF. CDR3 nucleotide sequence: TGCGCCAGCAGCTTGGCCGGGACAGGGGCCACCGGGGAGCTGTTTTTT.

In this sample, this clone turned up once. For the CDR3, the DNA is TGTGCCACCAGCAGAGACCGACAGGGTGGGGCTTTTTATGGCTACACCTTC. It specifies CATSRDRQGGAFYGYTF. The V call is TRBV15, the J call TRBJ1-2, with 7 bases aligning to TRBD1. Per the germline V gene, CDR1 is LNHNV and CDR2 is YYDKDF (reference sequence). The CDR3 consists of 17 residues. Trimming at V came to 0 bases and at J to 5 bases, leaving 12 bases not matched to a gene.

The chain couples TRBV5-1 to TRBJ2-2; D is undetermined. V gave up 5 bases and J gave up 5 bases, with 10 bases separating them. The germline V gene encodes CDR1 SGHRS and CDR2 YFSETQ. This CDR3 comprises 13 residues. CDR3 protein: CASRPRSTGELFF. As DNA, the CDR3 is TGCGCCAGCAGGCCGCGGAGTACCGGGGAGCTGTTTTTT.

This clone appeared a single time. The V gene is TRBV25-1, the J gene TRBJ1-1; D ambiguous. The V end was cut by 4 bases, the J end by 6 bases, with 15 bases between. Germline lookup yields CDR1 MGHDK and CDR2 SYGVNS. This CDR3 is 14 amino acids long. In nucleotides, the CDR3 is TGTGCCAGCAGTGTATCTGAGGAATGGGCTGAAGCTTTCTTT. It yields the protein CASSVSEEWAEAFF.

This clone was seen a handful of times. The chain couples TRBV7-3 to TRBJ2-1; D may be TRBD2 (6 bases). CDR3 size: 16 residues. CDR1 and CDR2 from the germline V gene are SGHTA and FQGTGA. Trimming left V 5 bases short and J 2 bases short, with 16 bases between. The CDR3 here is CASSRVGGVPYNEQFF. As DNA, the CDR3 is TGTGCCAGCAGCCGGGTCGGGGGAGTTCCCTACAATGAGCAGTTCTTC.

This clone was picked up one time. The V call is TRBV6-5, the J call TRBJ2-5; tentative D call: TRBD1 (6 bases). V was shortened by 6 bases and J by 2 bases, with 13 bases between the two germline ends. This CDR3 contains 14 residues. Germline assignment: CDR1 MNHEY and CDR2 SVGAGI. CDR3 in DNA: TGTGCCAGCAGGATCGGACAGCCACAAGAGACCCAGTACTTC. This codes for CASRIGQPQETQYF.

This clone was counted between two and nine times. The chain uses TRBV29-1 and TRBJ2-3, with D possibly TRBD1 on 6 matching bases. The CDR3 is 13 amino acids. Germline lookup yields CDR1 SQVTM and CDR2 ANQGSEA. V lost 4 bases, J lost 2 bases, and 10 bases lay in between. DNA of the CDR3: TGCAGCGTTGCTGACAGGAACACAGATACGCAGTATTTT. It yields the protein CSVADRNTDTQYF.

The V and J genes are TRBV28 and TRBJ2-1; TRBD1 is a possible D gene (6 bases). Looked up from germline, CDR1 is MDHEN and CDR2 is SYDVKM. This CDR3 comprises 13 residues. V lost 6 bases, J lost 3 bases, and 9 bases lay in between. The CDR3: CASSQGSYNEQFF. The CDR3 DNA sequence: TGTGCCAGCAGCCAGGGGAGCTACAATGAGCAGTTCTTC.

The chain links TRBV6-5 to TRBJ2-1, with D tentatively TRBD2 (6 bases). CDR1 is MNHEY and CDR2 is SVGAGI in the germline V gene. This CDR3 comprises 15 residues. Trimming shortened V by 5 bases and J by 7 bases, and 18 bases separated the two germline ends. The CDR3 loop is CASSITGEWTNEQFF. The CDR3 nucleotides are TGTGCCAGCAGTATTACGGGAGAATGGACGAATGAGCAGTTCTTC.

The CDR3 sequence: CASDRGETDTQYF. CDR3 nucleotide sequence: TGTGCCAGCGACAGGGGGGAGACAGATACGCAGTATTTT. The genes are TRBV30 and TRBJ2-3; 9 positions match TRBD1. Trimming took 8 bases from V and 3 from J; bases not matched to a gene: 6. Per germline, CDR1 GTSNPN and CDR2 SVGIG (reference sequence). The CDR3 consists of 13 residues.

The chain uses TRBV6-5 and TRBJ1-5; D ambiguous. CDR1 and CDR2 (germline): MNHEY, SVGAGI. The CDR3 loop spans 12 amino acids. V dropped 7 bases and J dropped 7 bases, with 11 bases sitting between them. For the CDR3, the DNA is TGTGCCAGCATCACGCCGGGGCAGCCCCAGCATTTT. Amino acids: CASITPGQPQHF.

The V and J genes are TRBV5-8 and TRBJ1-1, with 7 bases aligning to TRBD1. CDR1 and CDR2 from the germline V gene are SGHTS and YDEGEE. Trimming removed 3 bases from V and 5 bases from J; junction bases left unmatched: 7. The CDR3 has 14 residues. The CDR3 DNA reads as TGTGCCAGCAGCTACGCAACAGGGGAAACTGAAGCTTTCTTT. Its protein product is CASSYATGETEAFF.

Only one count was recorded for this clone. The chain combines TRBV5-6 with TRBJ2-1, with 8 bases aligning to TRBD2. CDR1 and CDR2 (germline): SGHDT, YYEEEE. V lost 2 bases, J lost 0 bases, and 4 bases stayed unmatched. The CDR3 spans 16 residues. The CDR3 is CASSFGSGNSYNEQFF. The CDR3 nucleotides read TGTGCCAGCAGCTTTGGTAGCGGGAACTCCTACAATGAGCAGTTCTTC.

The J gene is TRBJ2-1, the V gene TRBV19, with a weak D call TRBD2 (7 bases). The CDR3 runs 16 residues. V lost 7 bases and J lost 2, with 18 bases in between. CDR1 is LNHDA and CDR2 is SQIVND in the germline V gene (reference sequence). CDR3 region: CASTLGGGGPYNEQFF. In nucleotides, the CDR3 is TGTGCCAGTACCCTGGGGGGAGGGGGTCCCTACAATGAGCAGTTCTTC.

CDR3 residues: CASSIDLGQPNQPQHF. The CDR3 nucleotides are TGTGCCAGTAGTATAGATCTCGGACAGCCTAATCAGCCCCAGCATTTT. J is TRBJ1-5 and V is TRBV19; D possibly corresponds to TRBD1 (6 bases). The CDR3 totals 16 residues. Trimming took off 0 bases at V and 4 bases at J, with 13 bases between the two ends. Per the germline V gene, CDR1 is LNHDA and CDR2 is SQIVND (reference sequence).

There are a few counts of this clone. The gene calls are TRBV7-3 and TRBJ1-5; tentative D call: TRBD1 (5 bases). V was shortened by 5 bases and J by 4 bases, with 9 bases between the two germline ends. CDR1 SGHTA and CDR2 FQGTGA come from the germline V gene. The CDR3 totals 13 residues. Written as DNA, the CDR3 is TGTGCCAGCAGCCCAAGGACAAATCAGCCCCAGCATTTT. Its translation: CASSPRTNQPQHF.

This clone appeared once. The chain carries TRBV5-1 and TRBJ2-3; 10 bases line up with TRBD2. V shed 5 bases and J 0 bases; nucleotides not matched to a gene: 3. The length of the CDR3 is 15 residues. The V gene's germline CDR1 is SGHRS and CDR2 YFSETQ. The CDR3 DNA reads TGCGCCAGCAGGGAACTAGCGGGGAGCACAGATACGCAGTATTTT. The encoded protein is CASRELAGSTDTQYF. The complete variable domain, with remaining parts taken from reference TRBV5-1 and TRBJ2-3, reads KAGVTQTPRYLIKTRGQQVTLSCSPISGHRSVSWYQQTPGQGLQFLFEYFSETQRNKGNFPGRFSGRQFSNSRSEMNVSTLELGDSALYLCASRELAGSTDTQYFGPGTRLTVL.

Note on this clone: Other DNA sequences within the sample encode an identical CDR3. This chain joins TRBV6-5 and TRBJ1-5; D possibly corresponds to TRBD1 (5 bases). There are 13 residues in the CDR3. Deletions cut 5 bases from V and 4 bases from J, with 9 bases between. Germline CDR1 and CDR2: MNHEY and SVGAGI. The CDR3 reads CASSPRGNQPQHF. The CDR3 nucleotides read TGTGCCAGCAGTCCACGGGGGAATCAGCCCCAGCATTTT.

The CDR3 nucleotides read TGTGCCAGCAGCCAAGGGAGGGGCAATCAGCCCCAGCATTTT. Amino acid sequence: CASSQGRGNQPQHF. The V call is TRBV3-1 (or the pseudogene TRBV3-2), the J call TRBJ1-5; no firm D call. The CDR3 sequence is 14 residues long. Trimming shortened V by 1 base and J by 2 bases, and 6 bases separated the two germline ends. The germline gives CDR1 LGHDT, CDR2 YNNKEL (reference sequence).

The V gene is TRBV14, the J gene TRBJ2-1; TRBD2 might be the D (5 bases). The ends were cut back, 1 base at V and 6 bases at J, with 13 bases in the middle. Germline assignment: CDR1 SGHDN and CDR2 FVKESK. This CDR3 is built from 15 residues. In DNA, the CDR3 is TGTGCCAGCAGCCAAGTCGGAGGTTTGTTCAATGAGCAGTTCTTC. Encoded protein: CASSQVGGLFNEQFF.

CDR3 sequence: CASSLQGTYTEAFF. CDR3 nucleotides: TGTGCCAGCAGTTTACAGGGGACATACACTGAAGCTTTCTTT. This chain connects TRBV6-5 to TRBJ1-1; 7 positions match TRBD1. This CDR3 is built from 14 residues. The germline V gene encodes CDR1 MNHEY and CDR2 SVGAGI. V lost 4 bases to trimming and J lost 3 bases; unmatched junction nucleotides: 5.

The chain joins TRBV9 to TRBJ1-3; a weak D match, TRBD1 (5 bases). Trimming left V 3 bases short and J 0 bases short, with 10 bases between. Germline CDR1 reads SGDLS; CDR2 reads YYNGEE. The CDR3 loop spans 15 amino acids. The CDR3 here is CASSEGPFSGNTIYF. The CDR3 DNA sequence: TGTGCCAGCAGCGAGGGGCCCTTCTCTGGAAACACCATATATTTT.

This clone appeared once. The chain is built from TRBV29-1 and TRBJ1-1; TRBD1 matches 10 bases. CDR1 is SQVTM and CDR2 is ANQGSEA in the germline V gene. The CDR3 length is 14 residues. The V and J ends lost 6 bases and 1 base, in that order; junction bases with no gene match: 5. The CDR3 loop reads CSVRQGARNTEAFF. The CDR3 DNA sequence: TGCAGCGTACGACAGGGGGCGCGGAACACTGAAGCTTTCTTT.

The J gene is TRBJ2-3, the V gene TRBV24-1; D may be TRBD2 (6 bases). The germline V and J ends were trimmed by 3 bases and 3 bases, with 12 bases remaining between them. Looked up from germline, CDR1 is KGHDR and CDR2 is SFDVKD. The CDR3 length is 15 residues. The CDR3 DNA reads TGTGCCACCAGTGATCCCGGGGGAAATACAGATACGCAGTATTTT. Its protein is CATSDPGGNTDTQYF.

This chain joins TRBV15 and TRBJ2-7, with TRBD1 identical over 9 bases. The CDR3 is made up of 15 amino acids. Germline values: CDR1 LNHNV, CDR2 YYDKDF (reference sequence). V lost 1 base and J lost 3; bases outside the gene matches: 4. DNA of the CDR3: TGTGCCACCAGCAGAGCGGGACAGGGAATCTACGAGCAGTACTTC. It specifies CATSRAGQGIYEQYF.

CDR3 region: CASSQEEQGADEQFF. CDR3 DNA: TGCGCCAGCAGCCAAGAGGAACAGGGGGCCGATGAGCAGTTCTTC. V gene TRBV4-1 combines with J gene TRBJ2-1, with 9 positions matching TRBD1. Trimming took 0 bases from V and 8 from J; bases not matched to a gene: 5. CDR1 is MGHRA and CDR2 is YSYEKL in the germline V gene. This CDR3 is built from 15 residues.

The CDR3 nucleotides are TGTGCCAGCAGTGGCCAGGGTAGTAGGGGCTACACCTTC. Amino acids: CASSGQGSRGYTF. This chain links TRBV25-1 with TRBJ1-2; D perhaps matches TRBD1 (5 bases). The germline V and J ends were trimmed by 4 bases and 8 bases, with 14 bases remaining between them. The V gene's germline CDR1 is MGHDK and CDR2 SYGVNS. The CDR3 runs to 13 residues.